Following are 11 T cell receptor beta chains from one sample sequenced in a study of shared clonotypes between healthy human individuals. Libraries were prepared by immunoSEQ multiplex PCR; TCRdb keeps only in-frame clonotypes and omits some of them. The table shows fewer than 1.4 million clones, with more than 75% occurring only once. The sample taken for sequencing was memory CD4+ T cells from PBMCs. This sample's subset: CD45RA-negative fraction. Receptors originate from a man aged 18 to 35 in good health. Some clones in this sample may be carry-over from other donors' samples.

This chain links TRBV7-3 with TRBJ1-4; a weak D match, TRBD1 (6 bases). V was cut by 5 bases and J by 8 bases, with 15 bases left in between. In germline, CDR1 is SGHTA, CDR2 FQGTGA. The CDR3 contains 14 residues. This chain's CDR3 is CASSPTGGDEKLFF. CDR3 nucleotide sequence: TGTGCCAGCAGCCCGACAGGAGGGGACGAAAAACTGTTTTTT. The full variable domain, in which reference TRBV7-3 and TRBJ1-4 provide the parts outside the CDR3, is GAGVSQTPSNKVTEKGKYVELRCDPISGHTALYWYRQSLGQGPEFLIYFQGTGAADDSGLPNDRFFAVRPEGSVSTLKIQRTERGDSAVYLCASSPTGGDEKLFFGSGTQLSVL.

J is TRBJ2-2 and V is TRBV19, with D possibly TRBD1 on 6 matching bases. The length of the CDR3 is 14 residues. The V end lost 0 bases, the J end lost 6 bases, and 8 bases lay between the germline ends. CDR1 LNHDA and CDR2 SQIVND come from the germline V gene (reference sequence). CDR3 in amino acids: CASSIEGGAGELFF. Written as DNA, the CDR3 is TGTGCCAGTAGTATAGAAGGGGGTGCCGGGGAGCTGTTTTTT.

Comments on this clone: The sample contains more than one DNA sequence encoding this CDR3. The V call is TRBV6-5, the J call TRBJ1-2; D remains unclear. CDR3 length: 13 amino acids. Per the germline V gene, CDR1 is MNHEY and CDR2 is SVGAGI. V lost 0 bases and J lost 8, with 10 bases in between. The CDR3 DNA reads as TGTGCCAGCAGTTACTCGAGGGTTGGGGGCTACACCTTC. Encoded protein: CASSYSRVGGYTF.

The CDR3 here is CASSVDLGETQYF. CDR3 nucleotide sequence: TGTGCCAGCAGCGTAGATTTAGGGGAGACCCAGTACTTC. The chain combines TRBV9 with TRBJ2-5; unclear D gene. Germline V gives CDR1 SGDLS, CDR2 YYNGEE. The CDR3 runs to 13 residues. V lost 0 bases, J lost 5 bases, and 8 bases lay in between.

CDR3 protein: CASSLGQTPNEKLFF. As DNA, the CDR3 is TGCGCCAGCAGCTTGGGACAGACACCGAATGAAAAACTGTTTTTT. The chain links TRBV5-1 to TRBJ1-4; D may be TRBD1 (5 bases). This CDR3 contains 15 residues. V was clipped by 0 bases and J by 5 bases, with 11 bases between them. Germline V CDR1 and CDR2: SGHRS, YFSETQ. Full variable domain (remainder filled in from reference TRBV5-1 and TRBJ1-4): KAGVTQTPRYLIKTRGQQVTLSCSPISGHRSVSWYQQTPGQGLQFLFEYFSETQRNKGNFPGRFSGRQFSNSRSEMNVSTLELGDSALYLCASSLGQTPNEKLFFGSGTQLSVL.

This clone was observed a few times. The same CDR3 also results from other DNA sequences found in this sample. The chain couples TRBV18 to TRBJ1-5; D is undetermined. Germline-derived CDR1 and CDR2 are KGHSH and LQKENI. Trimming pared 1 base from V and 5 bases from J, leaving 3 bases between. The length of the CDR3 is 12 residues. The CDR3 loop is CASSPRDQPQHF. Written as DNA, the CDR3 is TGTGCCAGCTCACCACGCGATCAGCCCCAGCATTTT.

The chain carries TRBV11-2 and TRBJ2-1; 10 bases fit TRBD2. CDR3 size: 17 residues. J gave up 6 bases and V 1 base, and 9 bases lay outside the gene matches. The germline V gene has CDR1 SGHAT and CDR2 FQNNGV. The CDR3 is CASSLVRTSGDINEQFF. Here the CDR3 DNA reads TGTGCCAGCAGCTTAGTAAGGACTAGCGGAGACATCAATGAGCAGTTCTTC.

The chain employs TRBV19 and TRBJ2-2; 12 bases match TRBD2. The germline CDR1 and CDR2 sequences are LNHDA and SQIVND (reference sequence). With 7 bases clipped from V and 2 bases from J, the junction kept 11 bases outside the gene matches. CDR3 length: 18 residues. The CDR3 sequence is CASIARASGRENTGELFF. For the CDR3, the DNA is TGTGCCAGTATAGCTAGGGCTAGCGGGAGGGAAAACACCGGGGAGCTGTTTTTT.

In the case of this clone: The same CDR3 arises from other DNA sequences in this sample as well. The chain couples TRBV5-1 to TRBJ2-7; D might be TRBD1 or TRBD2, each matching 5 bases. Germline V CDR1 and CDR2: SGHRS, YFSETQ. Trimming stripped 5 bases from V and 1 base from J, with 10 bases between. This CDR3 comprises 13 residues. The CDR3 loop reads CASSWDGSYEQYF. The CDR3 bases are TGCGCCAGCAGTTGGGACGGTTCCTACGAGCAGTACTTC. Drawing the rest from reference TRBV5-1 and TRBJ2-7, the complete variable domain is KAGVTQTPRYLIKTRGQQVTLSCSPISGHRSVSWYQQTPGQGLQFLFEYFSETQRNKGNFPGRFSGRQFSNSRSEMNVSTLELGDSALYLCASSWDGSYEQYFGPGTRLTVT.

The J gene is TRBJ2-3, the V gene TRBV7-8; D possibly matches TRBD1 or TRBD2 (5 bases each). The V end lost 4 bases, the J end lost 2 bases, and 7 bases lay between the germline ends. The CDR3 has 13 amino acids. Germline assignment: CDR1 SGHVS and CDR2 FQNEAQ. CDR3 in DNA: TGTGCCAGCAGCTGGGGGACCACAGATACGCAGTATTTT. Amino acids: CASSWGTTDTQYF.

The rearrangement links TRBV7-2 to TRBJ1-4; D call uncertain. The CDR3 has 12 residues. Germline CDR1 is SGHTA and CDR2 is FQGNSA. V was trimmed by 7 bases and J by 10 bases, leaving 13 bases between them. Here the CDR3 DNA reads TGTGCCAGCAACGAACCCCCGGGAAAACTGTTTTTT. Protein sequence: CASNEPPGKLFF.